The 3 T cell receptor beta chains reported below all come from one sample, sequenced in a study of long-term antiretroviral therapy in people with HIV. An immunoSEQ assay, version v3.0, was performed at survey level. Sequencing used immunoSEQ multiplex PCR; TCRdb keeps in-frame clones, though not all of them. The sample lists 11,000 to 15,000 clones, 75% to 85% occurring once. The sample consisted of unsorted PBMCs, taken 3.2 years before starting antiretroviral therapy. The receptors here all came from a man aged 40-49 years with HIV.

This chain joins TRBV10-3 and TRBJ2-7; D not certain. Per the germline V gene, CDR1 is ENHRY and CDR2 is SYGVKD. Trimming shortened V by 3 bases and J by 6 bases, and 6 bases separated the two germline ends. The CDR3 length is 11 residues. The chain's CDR3 is CAISDAIEQYF. The CDR3 nucleotides are TGTGCCATCAGTGACGCGATCGAGCAGTACTTC.

This clone was counted a few times. This chain joins TRBV11-3 and TRBJ2-7; D gene ambiguous. This CDR3 is 14 amino acids long. Germline V CDR1 and CDR2: SGHNT, YENEEA. V lost 4 bases and J lost 2, with 12 bases in between. The CDR3 DNA reads as TGTGCCAGCAGCTCCAGGACGGCCCCCTACGAGCAGTACTTC. It encodes CASSSRTAPYEQYF.

This chain links TRBV11-2 with TRBJ1-3, with TRBD1 as a possible D gene (6 bases). The germline gives CDR1 SGHAT, CDR2 FQNNGV. This CDR3 has 14 residues. Trimming took 5 bases from V and 2 from J, leaving 10 bases between them. The CDR3 region is CASSPRTAGNTIYF. For the CDR3, the DNA is TGTGCCAGCAGCCCCCGGACAGCTGGAAACACCATATATTTT.